This T cell receptor beta chain emerged from a study of blood T cells in healthy people across ages. The donors, healthy Caucasians from Russia, were aged 6 to 90. A J-beta primer mix and a sample-barcoded 5' primer were used in a second PCR of about 7 to 12 cycles. TCRdb independently ran MiXCR on the 5' RACE reads; one entry per CDR3 protein. This table has just over 800,000 distinct CDR3 sequences, around two thirds appearing once. Germline CDR1 and CDR2: DFQATT and SNEGSKA (reference sequence). CDR3 length: 12 residues. Material: blood. V gene TRBV20-1 combines with J gene TRBJ2-7; D tentatively fits TRBD1 or TRBD2 (5 bases each). The TCR sequence derives from a man aged 25 to 40 in good health. The CDR3 nucleotides are TGCAGCGCACGGGGACGTTCCTACGAGCAGTACTTC. This translates into CSARGRSYEQYF.